This TCR beta chain was recovered during a study of blood T cell repertoires in COVID-19. Looking at the study overall: The United States, Italy and Spain were the sources of the acute and convalescent COVID-19 samples.

Under the authors' procedure: Estimation of nucleated cell counts was performed using reference gene primer amplification. TCRdb's copy holds only in-frame clones and misses some; the assay was immunoSEQ multiplex PCR. Clone size and the V and J calls come from that table; the DNA yielded D and trimming. The sample holds around 220,000 clones; nearly 90% are singletons and the top ten take about 16%. The ends were cut back, 1 base at V and 0 bases at J, with 6 bases in the middle. Germline V lookup: CDR1 SEHNR, CDR2 FQNEAQ (reference sequence). The CDR3 spans 14 residues. The sequencing sample was made of PBMCs or T cells enriched from blood (not recorded which). The clonotype originates from a man in his thirties or forties who had been exposed to COVID-19. The rearrangement links TRBV7-9 to TRBJ1-2; D is unclear. CDR3 loop: CASSLVGSNYGYTF. The CDR3 bases are TGTGCCAGCAGCTTAGTCGGGTCTAACTATGGCTACACCTTC. Variable domain in full (rest from reference TRBV7-9 and TRBJ1-2): DTGVSQNPRHKITKRGQNVTFRCDPISEHNRLYWYRQTLGQGPEFLTYFQNEAQLEKSRLLSDRFSAERPKGSFSTLEIQRTEQGDSAMYLCASSLVGSNYGYTFGSGTRLTVV.